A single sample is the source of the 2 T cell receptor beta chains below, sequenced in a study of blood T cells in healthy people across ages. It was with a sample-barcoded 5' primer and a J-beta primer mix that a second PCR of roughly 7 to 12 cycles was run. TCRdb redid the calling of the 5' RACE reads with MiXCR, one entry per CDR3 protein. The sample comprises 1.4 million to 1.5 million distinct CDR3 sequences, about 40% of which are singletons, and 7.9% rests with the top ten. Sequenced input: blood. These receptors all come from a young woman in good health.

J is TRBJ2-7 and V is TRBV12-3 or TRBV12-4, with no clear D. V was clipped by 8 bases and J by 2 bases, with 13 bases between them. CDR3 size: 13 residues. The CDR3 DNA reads TGTGCCAGCCGGACCGCCACTACCTACGAGCAGTACTTC. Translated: CASRTATTYEQYF.

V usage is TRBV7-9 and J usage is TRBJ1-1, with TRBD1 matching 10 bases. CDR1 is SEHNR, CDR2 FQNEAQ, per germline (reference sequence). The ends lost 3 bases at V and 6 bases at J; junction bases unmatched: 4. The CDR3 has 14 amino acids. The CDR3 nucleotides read TGTGCCAGCAGCTTCGACAGGGGGCGGTCTGAAGCTTTCTTT. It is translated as CASSFDRGRSEAFF.